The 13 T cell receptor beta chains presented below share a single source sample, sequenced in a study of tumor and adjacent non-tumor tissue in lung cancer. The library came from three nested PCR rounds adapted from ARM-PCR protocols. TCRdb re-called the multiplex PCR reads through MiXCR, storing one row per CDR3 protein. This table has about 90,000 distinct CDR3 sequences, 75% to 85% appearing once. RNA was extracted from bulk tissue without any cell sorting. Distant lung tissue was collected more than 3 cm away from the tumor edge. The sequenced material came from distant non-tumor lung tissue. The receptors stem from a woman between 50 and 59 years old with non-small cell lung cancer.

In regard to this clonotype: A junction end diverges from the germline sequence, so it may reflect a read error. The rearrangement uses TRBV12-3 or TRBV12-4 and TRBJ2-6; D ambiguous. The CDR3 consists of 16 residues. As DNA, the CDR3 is TGTGCCAACAGTGCAGGCAGTAGGTCTGGGGCCAACGTCCTGACTTTC. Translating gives CANSAGSRSGANVLTF.

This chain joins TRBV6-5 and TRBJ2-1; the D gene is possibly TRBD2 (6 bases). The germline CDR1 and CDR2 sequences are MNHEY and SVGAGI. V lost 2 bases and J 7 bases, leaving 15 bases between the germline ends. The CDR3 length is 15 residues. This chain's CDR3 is CASSYGPSVYNEQFF. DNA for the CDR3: TGTGCCAGCAGTTACGGTCCTAGCGTCTATAATGAGCAGTTCTTC.

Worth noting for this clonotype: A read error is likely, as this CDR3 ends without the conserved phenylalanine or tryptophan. For the CDR3, the DNA is TGTGTCAGCAGCCCAACTCCTTCGACGGGCGATGAGCAGTTCTTA. Translated, it gives CVSSPTPSTGDEQFL. The rearrangement joins TRBV11-1 to TRBJ2-1; D remains ambiguous. The CDR3 covers 15 residues. Germline V lookup: CDR1 SGHAT, CDR2 FQDESV (reference sequence).

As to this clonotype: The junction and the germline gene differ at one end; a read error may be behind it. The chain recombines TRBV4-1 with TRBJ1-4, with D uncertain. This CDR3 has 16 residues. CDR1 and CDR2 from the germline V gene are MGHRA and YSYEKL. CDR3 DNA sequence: TGCGACAGCAGCCAGGATAAGCAGTCCTCTGATGAAAAACTGTTTTTT. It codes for CDSSQDKQSSDEKLFF.

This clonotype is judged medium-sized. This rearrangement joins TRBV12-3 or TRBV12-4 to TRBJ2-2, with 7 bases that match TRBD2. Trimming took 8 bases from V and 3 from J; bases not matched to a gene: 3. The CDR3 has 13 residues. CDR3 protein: CASEAGYTGELFF. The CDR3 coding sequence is TGTGCCAGCGAAGCGGGGTACACCGGGGAGCTGTTTTTT.

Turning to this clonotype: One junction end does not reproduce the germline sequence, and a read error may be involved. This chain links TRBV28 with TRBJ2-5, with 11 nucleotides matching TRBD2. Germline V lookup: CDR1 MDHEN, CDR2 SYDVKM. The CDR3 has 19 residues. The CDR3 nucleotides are TGTGCCAGCAGTCCCTGGGGACTAGCGGCAGGGATGAGCCAAGAGATCCAGTACTTC. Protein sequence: CASSPWGLAAGMSQEIQYF.

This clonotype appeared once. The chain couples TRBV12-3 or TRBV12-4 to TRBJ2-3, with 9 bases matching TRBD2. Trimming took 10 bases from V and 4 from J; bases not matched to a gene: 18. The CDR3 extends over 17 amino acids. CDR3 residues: CANRPATSGMGADTQYF. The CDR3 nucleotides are TGTGCCAACAGACCGGCGACTAGCGGAATGGGAGCAGATACGCAGTATTTT.

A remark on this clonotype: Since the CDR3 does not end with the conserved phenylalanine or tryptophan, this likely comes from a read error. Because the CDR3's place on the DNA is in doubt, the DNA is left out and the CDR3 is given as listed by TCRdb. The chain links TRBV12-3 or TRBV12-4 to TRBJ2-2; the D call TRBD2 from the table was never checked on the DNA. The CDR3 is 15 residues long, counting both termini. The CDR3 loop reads CASSWTSGNTGEPFI.

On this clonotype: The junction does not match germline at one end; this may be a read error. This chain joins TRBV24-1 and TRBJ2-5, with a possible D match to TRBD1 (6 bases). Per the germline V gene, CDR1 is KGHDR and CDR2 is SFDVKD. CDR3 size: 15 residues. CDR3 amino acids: CTTSDPRWGQETHYF. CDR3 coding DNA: TGTACCACCAGTGATCCCCGGTGGGGACAAGAGACCCATTACTTC.

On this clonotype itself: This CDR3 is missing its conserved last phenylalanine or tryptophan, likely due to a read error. Here the CDR3 reads CSAPAQEGADTQYL. DNA for the CDR3: TGCAGTGCTCCGGCCCAGGAAGGGGCAGATACGCAGTATCTT. The V gene is TRBV20-1, the J gene TRBJ2-3, with D perhaps TRBD1 (5 bases). V gave up 5 bases and J gave up 4 bases, with 16 bases separating them. The CDR3 is 14 residues long. Germline V lookup: CDR1 DFQATT, CDR2 SNEGSKA (reference sequence).

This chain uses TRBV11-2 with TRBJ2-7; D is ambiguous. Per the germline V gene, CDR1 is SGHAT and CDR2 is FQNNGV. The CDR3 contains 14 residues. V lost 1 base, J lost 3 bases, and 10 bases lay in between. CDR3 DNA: TGTGCCAGCAGCTTAGGTAGCAGGAGCTACGAGCAGTACTTC. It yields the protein CASSLGSRSYEQYF. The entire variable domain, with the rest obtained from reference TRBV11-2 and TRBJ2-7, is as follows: EAGVAQSPRYKIIEKRQSVAFWCNPISGHATLYWYQQILGQGPKLLIQFQNNGVVDDSQLPKDRFSAERLKGVDSTLKIQPAKLEDSAVYLCASSLGSRSYEQYFGPGTRLTVT.

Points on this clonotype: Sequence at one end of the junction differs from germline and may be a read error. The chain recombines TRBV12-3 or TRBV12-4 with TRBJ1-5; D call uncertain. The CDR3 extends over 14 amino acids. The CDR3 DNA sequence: TGTGCCACCAGTTTAGTGGATAGCGATCAGCCCCAGCATTTC. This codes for CATSLVDSDQPQHF.

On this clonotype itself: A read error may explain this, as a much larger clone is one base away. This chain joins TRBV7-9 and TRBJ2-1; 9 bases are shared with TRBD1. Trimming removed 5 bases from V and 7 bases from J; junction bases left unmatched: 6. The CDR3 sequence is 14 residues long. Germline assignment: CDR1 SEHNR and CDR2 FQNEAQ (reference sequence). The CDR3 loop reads CASSPQGAGNEQFF. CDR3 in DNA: TGTGCCAGCAGCCCACAGGGGGCAGGAAATGAGCAGTTCTTC.